This TCR beta chain was documented in a study of T-cell reconstitution after alpha-beta-depleted transplantation in children. Researchers prepared the TCRbeta library using unique molecular identifiers, the study reports. MiXCR, applied by TCRdb to the PCR reads, yields one record per CDR3 protein. The sample yields 170,000 or so distinct CDR3 sequences, about 6.8% seen once. The V and J ends lost 2 bases and 3 bases respectively, with 11 bases between them. Germline V gene sequence: CDR1 SGHAT, CDR2 FQNNGV. The CDR3 contains 15 residues. The chain couples TRBV11-2 to TRBJ2-4; D is unclear. This receptor was identified in a human donor who donated a stem cell graft to a child with Wiskott-Aldrich syndrome. The sequenced sample was PBMCs from the stem cell graft donor, obtained from the stem cell graft. The CDR3 region has the DNA TGTGCCAGCAGCTTAAGCTATGGCGGCAAAAACATTCAGTACTTC. Translation: CASSLSYGGKNIQYF. Filled out from reference TRBV11-2 and TRBJ2-4, the complete variable domain reads EAGVAQSPRYKIIEKRQSVAFWCNPISGHATLYWYQQILGQGPKLLIQFQNNGVVDDSQLPKDRFSAERLKGVDSTLKIQPAKLEDSAVYLCASSLSYGGKNIQYFGAGTRLSVL.